One sample yielded the 22 T cell receptor beta chains listed below, sequenced in a study of blood T cells in healthy people across ages. A sample-barcoded 5' primer and a J-beta primer mix were used in a second PCR of roughly 6 to 11 cycles. TCRdb reprocessed the 5' RACE reads with MiXCR, giving one entry per CDR3 protein. This sample has 800,000 to 1,300,000 distinct CDR3 sequences; approximately 25% occur once, and the top ten carry 0.65% to 0.75%. This sample was shared with a second study, whose subject was T cells of mothers and their children.

What was sequenced was blood. The receptors derive from a girl aged 2 to 9 in good health.

This clonotype occurred a few times. The chain combines TRBV7-2 with TRBJ1-4; D gene ambiguous. Germline-derived CDR1 and CDR2 are SGHTA and FQGNSA. Trimming took 1 base from V and 8 from J, leaving 11 bases between them. This CDR3 comprises 14 residues. DNA for the CDR3: TGTGCCAGCAGCTTAGATAGAGGGTACGAAAAACTGTTTTTT. Translation gives CASSLDRGYEKLFF.

V gene TRBV7-2 combines with J gene TRBJ1-1, with D unresolved. The germline CDR1 and CDR2 sequences are SGHTA and FQGNSA. Between the trimmed V and J ends, which lost 4 bases and 1 base, there was a span of 10 bases. This CDR3 is built from 14 residues. The CDR3 nucleotides are TGTGCCAGCAGCTCGACGGACGGGAACACTGAAGCTTTCTTT. Encoded protein: CASSSTDGNTEAFF.

The chain employs TRBV12-3 or TRBV12-4 and TRBJ2-5; 11 bases line up with TRBD1. Near its end, the DNA agrees better with TRBJ2-1, so the J call may be wrong. The CDR3 spans 22 residues. In DNA form, the CDR3 reads TGTGCCAGCAGTTTGGGGGTGATGGGGGACAGGGGGTTTCTTTCCTTTATCAATGAGCAGTTCTTC. Protein product: CASSLGVMGDRGFLSFINEQFF.

Comments on this clonotype: Given the absence of the conserved phenylalanine or tryptophan at the CDR3 end, a read error is likely. This chain joins TRBV6-1 and TRBJ2-3; D not certain. The CDR3 contains 13 residues. Germline V gene data show CDR1 as MNHNS and CDR2 as SASEGT. Trimming took 5 bases from V and 1 from J, leaving 7 bases between them. CDR3 sequence: CASSRYGTDTQYY. CDR3 nucleotides: TGTGCCAGCAGTCGCTACGGCACAGATACGCAGTATTAT.

A remark on this clonotype: Compared with germline, one end of the junction differs, possibly owing to a read error. The chain employs TRBV6-5 and TRBJ2-7; no definite D call. The V gene's germline CDR1 is MNHEY and CDR2 SVGAGI. The CDR3 contains 13 residues. CDR3 loop: CASRYSVGYEQYF. The CDR3 DNA sequence: TGTGCCAGCAGGTACTCGGTAGGCTACGAGCAGTACTTC.

This clonotype was counted a few times. The genes are TRBV7-3 and TRBJ1-1, with TRBD1 matching 7 bases. CDR1 and CDR2 (germline): SGHTA, FQGTGA. The CDR3 length is 15 residues. Losses at the gene ends were 2 bases for V and 4 bases for J; bases not matched to a gene: 7. The CDR3 coding sequence is TGTGCCAGCAGCTTATCCTCGGGACAGAGCACTGAAGCTTTCTTT. It codes for CASSLSSGQSTEAFF.

This clonotype was detected a few times. The J gene is TRBJ2-7, the V gene TRBV9; 8 bases align to TRBD2. The CDR3 is made up of 16 amino acids. J was trimmed by 3 bases and V by 4 bases; bases with no gene match: 12. Germline-derived CDR1 and CDR2 are SGDLS and YYNGEE. The CDR3 nucleotides read TGTGCCAGCAGCCCCCCGGGAGGGCTAGACTTCTACGAGCAGTACTTC. Translation gives CASSPPGGLDFYEQYF.

This sequence joins TRBV7-2 and TRBJ2-5; 11 bases align to TRBD2. TRBJ2-1 explains the end of the DNA better; the J call may be wrong. The CDR3 loop spans 15 amino acids. The V gene's germline CDR1 is SGHTA and CDR2 FQGNSA. The CDR3 DNA sequence: TGTGCCAGCAGCCTTAGCGGGGGGGCAGTTTACGAGCAGTTCTTC. This codes for CASSLSGGAVYEQFF.

The sample holds a few counts of this clonotype. This chain connects TRBV7-9 to TRBJ1-2; the match to TRBD1 covers 8 bases. The CDR3 is 15 residues long. Germline V gives CDR1 SEHNR, CDR2 FQNEAQ (reference sequence). Trimming at V came to 4 bases and at J to 5 bases, leaving 9 bases not matched to a gene. The CDR3 spells CASSWTDREEYGYTF. DNA of the CDR3: TGTGCCAGCAGCTGGACGGACAGGGAGGAGTATGGCTACACCTTC. Full variable domain (outside the CDR3, taken from reference TRBV7-9 and TRBJ1-2): DTGVSQNPRHKITKRGQNVTFRCDPISEHNRLYWYRQTLGQGPEFLTYFQNEAQLEKSRLLSDRFSAERPKGSFSTLEIQRTEQGDSAMYLCASSWTDREEYGYTFGSGTRLTVV.

This clonotype appeared a few times. The chain recombines TRBV6-4 with TRBJ2-3, with TRBD2 identical over 7 bases. This CDR3 region has 13 residues. The trim removed 2 bases at V and 6 bases at J, leaving 2 bases unmatched. Germline V gene data show CDR1 as MRHNA and CDR2 as SNTAGT. The CDR3: CASSDEGGDTQYF. The CDR3 nucleotides read TGTGCCAGCAGTGACGAGGGAGGGGATACGCAGTATTTT.

This clonotype was seen more than once but under ten times. The gene calls are TRBV11-1 and TRBJ2-7, with TRBD2 matching 9 bases. CDR3 length equals 20 residues. V lost 3 bases, J lost 6 bases, and 24 bases stayed unmatched. Germline V lookup: CDR1 SGHAT, CDR2 FQDESV (reference sequence). Written as DNA, the CDR3 is TGTGCCAGCAGCTTTGCCCCTAAACTGAGCGGGGGGAGACGAAAGGGCGAGCAGTACTTC. This encodes CASSFAPKLSGGRRKGEQYF. Supplemented by reference TRBV11-1 and TRBJ2-7, the full variable domain reads EAEVAQSPRYKITEKSQAVAFWCDPISGHATLYWYRQILGQGPELLVQFQDESVVDDSQLPKDRFSAERLKGVDSTLKIQPAELGDSAMYLCASSFAPKLSGGRRKGEQYFGPGTRLTVT.

The V call is TRBV12-3 or TRBV12-4, the J call TRBJ2-1, with 7 bases aligning to TRBD2. This CDR3 region has 14 residues. With 5 bases clipped from V and 4 bases from J, the junction kept 5 bases outside the gene matches. The CDR3 reads CASSGTTLYNEQFF. Written as DNA, the CDR3 is TGTGCCAGCAGTGGGACTACTTTATACAATGAGCAGTTCTTC.

This clonotype was seen a few times. This chain joins TRBV29-1 and TRBJ2-7, with D possibly TRBD2 on 5 matching bases. Germline V gives CDR1 SQVTM, CDR2 ANQGSEA. CDR3 length: 12 amino acids. Trimming pared 4 bases from V and 5 bases from J, leaving 12 bases between. The CDR3 reads CSVVGESNEQYF. In DNA form, the CDR3 reads TGCAGCGTTGTTGGGGAGAGTAACGAGCAGTACTTC.

The chain recombines TRBV12-3 or TRBV12-4 with TRBJ1-2; D might be TRBD1 (6 bases). The CDR3 contains 15 residues. V lost 6 bases and J 8 bases, leaving 22 bases between the germline ends. The CDR3 nucleotides are TGTGCCAGCAGCCCTTCGGGGGCAGTTGTAGGGGGCTACACCTTC. As protein: CASSPSGAVVGGYTF.

The genes are TRBV5-5 and TRBJ2-7; 14 nucleotides align to TRBD2. CDR1 is SGHKS, CDR2 YYEKEE, per germline (reference sequence). This CDR3 contains 14 residues. The V segment lost 10 bases and the J segment 4 bases; nucleotides outside the gene matches: 7. The chain's CDR3 is CASGWTSGGYEQYF. CDR3 in DNA: TGTGCCTCCGGGTGGACTAGCGGGGGGTACGAGCAGTACTTC.

This chain uses TRBV3-1 with TRBJ2-5, with D unclear. V gave up 4 bases and J gave up 1 base, with 16 bases separating them. The CDR3 has 16 amino acids. Germline CDR1 is LGHDT and CDR2 is YNNKEL (reference sequence). CDR3 bases: TGTGCCAGCAGCCCGCGGAGCGTGAGGACCCAAGAGACCCAGTACTTC. It translates to CASSPRSVRTQETQYF.

Only a few counts were recorded for this clonotype. This sequence joins TRBV29-1 and TRBJ1-1; D is ambiguous. This CDR3 contains 13 residues. CDR1 is SQVTM, CDR2 ANQGSEA, per germline. V shed 7 bases and J shed 0 bases, with 12 bases lying between them. The CDR3 region is CSARGVVNTEAFF. For the CDR3, the DNA is TGCAGCGCCCGGGGAGTTGTGAACACTGAAGCTTTCTTT.

This clonotype was detected a few times. For the CDR3, the DNA is TGTGCCAGCACCTCCACGAACACCGGGGAGCTGTTTTTT. Its translation is CASTSTNTGELFF. The genes are TRBV3-1 and TRBJ2-2; no definite D call. The CDR3 runs 13 residues. Germline V gene sequence: CDR1 LGHDT, CDR2 YNNKEL (reference sequence). The germline V and J ends were trimmed by 7 bases and 0 bases, with 6 bases remaining between them.

A few counts support this clonotype. The V gene is TRBV7-6, the J gene TRBJ1-4; D is perhaps TRBD1 (5 bases). The CDR3 spans 14 residues. V was cut by 5 bases and J by 7 bases, with 14 bases left in between. Germline lookup yields CDR1 SGHVS and CDR2 FNYEAQ. The CDR3 spells CASSLGAEAEKLFF. CDR3 bases: TGTGCCAGCAGCCTCGGGGCGGAGGCTGAAAAACTGTTTTTT. The variable domain in full, with the rest retrieved from reference TRBV7-6 and TRBJ1-4, is GAGVSQSPRYKVTKRGQDVALRCDPISGHVSLYWYRQALGQGPEFLTYFNYEAQQDKSGLPNDRFSAERPEGSISTLTIQRTEQRDSAMYRCASSLGAEAEKLFFGSGTQLSVL.

The rearrangement uses TRBV5-1 and TRBJ1-4, with D unresolved. The CDR3 consists of 14 residues. Germline V lookup: CDR1 SGHRS, CDR2 YFSETQ. Between the trimmed V and J ends, which lost 4 bases and 2 bases, there was a span of 9 bases. This CDR3 reads CASSEDGTNEKLFF. The CDR3 DNA is TGCGCCAGCAGCGAGGACGGGACTAATGAAAAACTGTTTTTT.

This CDR3 reads CASSPERGQETQYF. The CDR3 DNA reads TGTGCCAGCTCACCCGAAAGGGGCCAAGAGACCCAGTACTTC. The chain couples TRBV18 to TRBJ2-5, with D perhaps matching TRBD1 (5 bases). The length of the CDR3 is 14 residues. Trimming pared 3 bases from V and 1 base from J, leaving 9 bases between. Germline-derived CDR1 and CDR2 are KGHSH and LQKENI. Drawing the rest from reference TRBV18 and TRBJ2-5, the complete variable domain is NAGVMQNPRHLVRRRGQEARLRCSPMKGHSHVYWYRQLPEEGLKFMVYLQKENIIDESGMPKERFSAEFPKEGPSILRIQQVVRGDSAAYFCASSPERGQETQYFGPGTRLLVL.

The rearrangement links TRBV29-1 to TRBJ1-1; 8 bases agree with TRBD1. The CDR3 extends over 14 amino acids. Germline CDR1 and CDR2: SQVTM and ANQGSEA. V was clipped by 0 bases and J by 11 bases; unmatched bases: 11. The CDR3 nucleotides read TGCAGCGTTGAAGATCCTTGGGACAGGAATGGGGCTTTCTTT. It specifies CSVEDPWDRNGAFF.